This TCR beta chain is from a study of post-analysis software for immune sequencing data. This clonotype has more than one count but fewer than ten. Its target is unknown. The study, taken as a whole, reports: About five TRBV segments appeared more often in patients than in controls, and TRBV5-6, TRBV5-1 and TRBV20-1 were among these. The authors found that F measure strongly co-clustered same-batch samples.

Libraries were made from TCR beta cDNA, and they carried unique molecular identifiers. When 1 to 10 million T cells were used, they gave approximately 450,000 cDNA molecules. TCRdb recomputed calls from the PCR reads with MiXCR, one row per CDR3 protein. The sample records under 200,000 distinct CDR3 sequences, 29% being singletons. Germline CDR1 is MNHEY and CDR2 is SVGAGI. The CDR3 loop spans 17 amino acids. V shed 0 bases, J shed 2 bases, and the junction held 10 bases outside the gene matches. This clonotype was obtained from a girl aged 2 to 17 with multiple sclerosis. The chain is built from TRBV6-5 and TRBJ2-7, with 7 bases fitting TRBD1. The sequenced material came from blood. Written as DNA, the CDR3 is TGTGCCAGCAGTTACTCACTTCCGGGACAGAAGACCTACGAGCAGTACTTC. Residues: CASSYSLPGQKTYEQYF.